This TCR beta chain appears in the sequencing data of a study of blood T cell repertoires in COVID-19. The wider study: The United States, Italy and Spain provided the acute and convalescent COVID-19 samples.

Authors' processing steps: For nucleated cells, counts were estimated from reference gene primer amplification. Method: immunoSEQ multiplex PCR; TCRdb's copy keeps in-frame clones and lacks some. D and trimming were read from the DNA, whereas the V and J calls and clone size are those reported in that table. This table has 150,000 to 200,000 clones, 85% to 90% appearing once. The sample holds one count of this clone. Trimming took 3 bases from V and 8 from J; bases not matched to a gene: 2. Germline-derived CDR1 and CDR2 are LNHDA and SQIVND (reference sequence). The CDR3 spans 12 residues. The chain couples TRBV19 to TRBJ1-2, with TRBD1 identical over 8 bases. The sample comprised peripheral blood. The receptor was isolated from a man aged 35-49 years with active or convalescent COVID-19. CDR3 DNA: TGTGCCAGTAGTATGGACAGGGTGGGCTACACCTTC. This encodes CASSMDRVGYTF.